Reported below is one T cell receptor (beta chain). As handled by the study authors: Amplification with reference gene primers provided the estimates of nucleated cell counts. TCRdb keeps only in-frame clones here, not all; method: immunoSEQ multiplex PCR. V and J calls and clone size come straight from that table; D and trimming were deduced from the DNA. The sample has approximately 300,000 clones, 70% to 90% seen once. Trimming took 6 bases from V and 13 from J, leaving 13 bases between them. CDR3 length equals 10 residues. CDR1 and CDR2 (germline): SQVTM, ANQGSEA. This record comes from a study of blood T cell repertoires in COVID-19. Background on the study: COVID-19 samples, acute and convalescent, were from the United States, Italy and Spain. Sample material is recorded as cDNA or gDNA derived from T cells, B-cell-depleted T cells, or PBMCs.

The sample comprised peripheral blood. This chain connects TRBV29-1 to TRBJ2-1; D might be TRBD2 (6 bases). The TCR sequence derives from a woman between 45 and 65 years old with active or convalescent COVID-19. CDR3: CSVRGDSQFF. DNA for the CDR3: TGCAGCGTCCGTGGGGACTCCCAGTTCTTC.